Listed here are 12 T cell receptor beta chains from one sample, sequenced in a study of blood T cell repertoires in COVID-19. Assay used: immunoSEQ multiplex PCR; TCRdb lists only in-frame clones, some missing. Here the sample spans roughly 400,000 clones, roughly nine tenths being singletons. The sample comprised PBMCs or T cells enriched from blood (not recorded which). Receptors were obtained from a man aged 25 to 40 who had recovered from COVID-19.

The rearrangement joins TRBV9 to TRBJ2-1; 12 bases are shared with TRBD1. J was trimmed by 4 bases and V by 3 bases; bases with no gene match: 11. CDR3 length: 18 residues. The germline V gene encodes CDR1 SGDLS and CDR2 YYNGEE. CDR3 DNA sequence: TGTGCCAGCAGCGATTCGGGACAGGGGGCGCTGATTTACAATGAGCAGTTCTTC. It yields the protein CASSDSGQGALIYNEQFF.

This clone was counted a few times. The chain combines TRBV7-3 with TRBJ1-1, with 8 positions matching TRBD1. CDR1 is SGHTA and CDR2 is FQGTGA in the germline V gene. With 0 bases clipped from V and 9 bases from J, the junction kept 6 bases outside the gene matches. The CDR3 has 14 amino acids. CDR3 bases: TGTGCCAGCAGCTTAACGGGCGGGGACAGGAAAGCTTTCTTT. This gives the protein CASSLTGGDRKAFF. The full variable domain, rest sourced from reference TRBV7-3 and TRBJ1-1, is GAGVSQTPSNKVTEKGKYVELRCDPISGHTALYWYRQSLGQGPEFLIYFQGTGAADDSGLPNDRFFAVRPEGSVSTLKIQRTERGDSAVYLCASSLTGGDRKAFFGQGTRLTVV.

This chain links TRBV19 with TRBJ2-5, with TRBD2 matching 11 bases. Germline assignment: CDR1 LNHDA and CDR2 SQIVND (reference sequence). The junction had 7 bases not matched to a gene; V was cut back by 6 bases and J by 4 bases. The CDR3 is 15 amino acids. The CDR3 loop is CASRLAGEGVETQYF. DNA for the CDR3: TGTGCCAGTAGACTAGCGGGAGAGGGGGTAGAGACCCAGTACTTC.

This chain joins TRBV2 and TRBJ2-1, with 8 bases that match TRBD1. V was clipped by 5 bases and J by 3 bases; unmatched bases: 6. Germline CDR1 reads SNHLY; CDR2 reads FYNNEI. This CDR3 spans 15 amino acids. CDR3 sequence (DNA): TGTGCCAGCAGTAGGGACGGGACAGGCTACAATGAGCAGTTCTTC. Its protein is CASSRDGTGYNEQFF.

The chain has TRBV3-1 (or the pseudogene TRBV3-2) and TRBJ2-1; 8 bases are a match to TRBD2. There are 18 residues in the CDR3. The junction had 7 bases not matched to a gene; V was cut back by 0 bases and J by 0 bases. The germline CDR1 and CDR2 sequences are LGHDT and YNNKEL (reference sequence). This CDR3 reads CASSQDGGLGSSYNEQFF. The CDR3 bases are TGTGCCAGCAGCCAAGATGGGGGACTAGGGAGCTCCTACAATGAGCAGTTCTTC.

V is TRBV6-4 and J is TRBJ1-4; no clear D. This CDR3 comprises 15 residues. V gave up 4 bases and J gave up 0 bases, with 9 bases separating them. CDR1 is MRHNA and CDR2 is SNTAGT in the germline V gene. The CDR3 coding sequence is TGTGCCAGCAGTGTCGACGGGACAACTAATGAAAAACTGTTTTTT. Translation: CASSVDGTTNEKLFF.

This chain links TRBV6-5 with TRBJ2-3; TRBD2 agrees at 9 bases. After removal of 0 bases from V and 0 bases from J, the junction contained 1 base not matched to a gene. Germline CDR1 MNHEY, CDR2 SVGAGI. This CDR3 has 16 residues. CDR3 in amino acids: CASSYSTSGSTDTQYF. CDR3 in DNA: TGTGCCAGCAGTTACTCAACTAGCGGGAGCACAGATACGCAGTATTTT.

This chain joins TRBV27 and TRBJ2-1; TRBD1 matches at 12 bases. From germline, CDR1 is MNHEY and CDR2 SMNVEV (reference sequence). This CDR3 comprises 16 residues. With V trimmed by 5 bases and J by 10 bases, 12 bases remained unmatched. The CDR3 region is CASSGTPGQGAWEQFF. The CDR3 DNA sequence: TGTGCCAGCAGTGGAACTCCGGGACAGGGGGCGTGGGAGCAGTTCTTC.

In this sample, this clone turned up a few times. The chain recombines TRBV28 with TRBJ1-2; 9 positions agree with TRBD1. V lost 4 bases to trimming and J lost 4 bases; unmatched junction nucleotides: 13. Germline V gives CDR1 MDHEN, CDR2 SYDVKM. This CDR3 comprises 17 residues. CDR3 nucleotide sequence: TGTGCCAGCAGTTACAGGGGGCTGGGTACGGAAGGCTATGGCTACACCTTC. This codes for CASSYRGLGTEGYGYTF.

V is TRBV4-1 and J is TRBJ1-1, with TRBD1 matching over 7 bases. Germline V gene data show CDR1 as MGHRA and CDR2 as YSYEKL. The CDR3 contains 16 residues. V lost 1 base to trimming and J lost 1 base; unmatched junction nucleotides: 6. The CDR3 DNA reads as TGCGCCAGCAGCCAAGTTGTGGGACAGAGGAACACTGAAGCTTTCTTT. It is translated as CASSQVVGQRNTEAFF.

The chain employs TRBV25-1 and TRBJ1-4; 9 nucleotides agree with TRBD1. There are 15 residues in the CDR3. V gave up 1 base and J gave up 8 bases; unmatched junction bases: 5. The germline V gene has CDR1 MGHDK and CDR2 SYGVNS. The CDR3, as DNA: TGTGCCAGCAGTGAATTGGGGACAGGGTACGAAAAACTGTTTTTT. Translation: CASSELGTGYEKLFF.

This clone showed up just once. The chain employs TRBV6-5 and TRBJ1-1; D is undetermined. This CDR3 contains 14 residues. V lost 0 bases to trimming and J lost 4 bases, with 9 bases between them. Looked up from germline, CDR1 is MNHEY and CDR2 is SVGAGI. CDR3 residues: CASSYSGSITEAFF. The CDR3 bases are TGTGCCAGCAGTTACTCGGGCAGTATCACTGAAGCTTTCTTT.